This passage covers 10 T cell receptor beta chains from one sample sequenced in a study of T cells in pancreatic ductal adenocarcinoma. The protocol was immunoSEQ multiplex PCR, while the TCRdb copy is restricted to in-frame clones and leaves out a portion. The repertoire holds 10,000 to 15,000 clones, with about nine tenths as singletons. Selected pancreatic ductal adenocarcinoma patients had undergone surgery without neoadjuvant therapy. The sequenced material came from PBMCs. The receptors were gathered from a human donor with pancreatic ductal adenocarcinoma.

This chain uses TRBV11-2 with TRBJ2-6; D unclear. From germline, CDR1 is SGHAT and CDR2 FQNNGV. V gave up 7 bases and J gave up 0 bases, with 4 bases separating them. CDR3 length: 13 amino acids. In nucleotides, the CDR3 is TGTGCCAGCAAGCCCTCTGGGGCCAACGTCCTGACTTTC. It specifies CASKPSGANVLTF.

The V and J genes are TRBV7-9 and TRBJ2-4; 7 positions agree with TRBD2. The CDR3 has 14 residues. Germline CDR1 SEHNR, CDR2 FQNEAQ (reference sequence). V trimming: 3 bases; J trimming: 8 bases; junction bases outside the gene matches: 7. This chain's CDR3 is CASSFEGGVHIQYF. The CDR3 nucleotides read TGTGCCAGCAGCTTCGAGGGAGGGGTGCACATTCAGTACTTC.

The V call is TRBV5-6, the J call TRBJ1-1; a possible D gene is TRBD1 (5 bases). In germline, CDR1 is SGHDT, CDR2 YYEEEE. V was cut by 6 bases and J by 4 bases, with 19 bases left in between. This CDR3 is built from 15 residues. This chain's CDR3 is CASNPVGGEGTEAFF. CDR3 coding DNA: TGTGCCAGCAATCCCGTGGGGGGAGAGGGCACTGAAGCTTTCTTT.

V is TRBV7-8 and J is TRBJ2-7; D is uncertain. V was trimmed by 5 bases and J by 9 bases, leaving 14 bases between them. The germline V gene has CDR1 SGHVS and CDR2 FQNEAQ. The CDR3 contains 12 residues. The CDR3 protein is CASSLVAAGQYF. The CDR3 bases are TGTGCCAGCAGCCTCGTAGCCGCCGGGCAGTACTTC.

DNA for the CDR3: TGTGCCAGCAAATTGGCGGCTTTCGAGCAGTACTTC. Its protein is CASKLAAFEQYF. J is TRBJ2-7 and V is TRBV28, with D uncertain. Germline V gene lookup returns CDR1 MDHEN and CDR2 SYDVKM. V was pared by 7 bases and J by 6 bases, with 13 bases between. This CDR3 is built from 12 residues.

V is TRBV5-1 and J is TRBJ1-2; D ambiguous. V gave up 0 bases and J gave up 7 bases, with 10 bases separating them. There are 13 residues in the CDR3. Germline loops: CDR1 SGHRS, CDR2 YFSETQ. Here the CDR3 reads CASSLVMGPGYTF. CDR3 nucleotide sequence: TGCGCCAGCAGCTTGGTAATGGGCCCTGGCTACACCTTC. Using reference TRBV5-1 and TRBJ1-2 for the parts outside the CDR3, the full variable domain is KAGVTQTPRYLIKTRGQQVTLSCSPISGHRSVSWYQQTPGQGLQFLFEYFSETQRNKGNFPGRFSGRQFSNSRSEMNVSTLELGDSALYLCASSLVMGPGYTFGSGTRLTVV.

V usage is TRBV7-6 and J usage is TRBJ1-4, with D maybe TRBD1 (6 bases). CDR3 size: 15 residues. The V end lost 3 bases, the J end lost 7 bases, and 15 bases lay between the germline ends. Germline V lookup: CDR1 SGHVS, CDR2 FNYEAQ. The CDR3 DNA reads as TGTGCCAGCAGCTTGGGAGGGGGGTCTGGTGAAAAACTGTTTTTT. Encoded protein: CASSLGGGSGEKLFF.

The chain carries TRBV11-2 and TRBJ2-7; TRBD2 aligns across 11 bases. This CDR3 region has 16 residues. The trim removed 1 base at V and 4 bases at J, leaving 6 bases unmatched. Germline lookup yields CDR1 SGHAT and CDR2 FQNNGV. The DNA for the CDR3 is TGTGCCAGCAGCTTAGCCTCGACTAGCGGGGTTTACGAGCAGTACTTC. Translation gives CASSLASTSGVYEQYF.

For the CDR3, the DNA is TGTGCCAGCAAACCGGGACTAGCGGTATTGGAGCAGTTCTTC. This sequence encodes CASKPGLAVLEQFF. V usage is TRBV6-5 and J usage is TRBJ2-1, with TRBD2 identical over 11 bases. The CDR3 is made up of 14 amino acids. V was pared by 7 bases and J by 10 bases, with 9 bases of the junction left unmatched. Germline V gene sequence: CDR1 MNHEY, CDR2 SVGAGI.

V and J are TRBV7-2 and TRBJ2-3; possibly TRBD1 for D (5 bases). Germline assignment: CDR1 SGHTA and CDR2 FQGNSA. The V end lost 2 bases, the J end lost 6 bases, and 12 bases lay between the germline ends. The CDR3 contains 14 residues. In nucleotides, the CDR3 is TGTGCCAGCAGCTTAACGCAGGGCCGCGATACGCAGTATTTT. Encoded protein: CASSLTQGRDTQYF.